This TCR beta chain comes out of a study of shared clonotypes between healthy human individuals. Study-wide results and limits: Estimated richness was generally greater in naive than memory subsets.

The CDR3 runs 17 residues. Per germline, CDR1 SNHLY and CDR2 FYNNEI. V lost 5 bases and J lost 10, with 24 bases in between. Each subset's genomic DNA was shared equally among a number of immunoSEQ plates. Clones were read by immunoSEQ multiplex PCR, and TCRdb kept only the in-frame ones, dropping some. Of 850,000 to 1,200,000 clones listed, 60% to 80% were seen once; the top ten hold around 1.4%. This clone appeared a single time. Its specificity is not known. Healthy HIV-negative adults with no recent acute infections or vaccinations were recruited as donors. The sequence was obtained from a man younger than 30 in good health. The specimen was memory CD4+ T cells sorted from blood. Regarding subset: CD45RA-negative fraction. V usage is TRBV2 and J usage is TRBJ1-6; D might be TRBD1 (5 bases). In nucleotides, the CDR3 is TGTGCCAGCAGTTTACCCATCACGCAGGGTTTCGGGTCACCCCTCCACTTT. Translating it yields CASSLPITQGFGSPLHF.